These T cell receptor beta chains were read from a single sample in a study of blood T cell repertoires in COVID-19. Libraries were prepared by immunoSEQ multiplex PCR; TCRdb keeps only in-frame clonotypes and omits some of them. The table has about 120,000 clones, approximately 90% seen once. Specimen: peripheral blood. These receptors were obtained from a woman aged 50 to 60 with acute or convalescent COVID-19. The conserved cysteine and the conserved F or W are not part of the CDR3 here.

V	J	CDR3
TRBV4-3	TRBJ1-1	ATGRGRDTEAF
TRBV6-1	TRBJ2-6	ASSEAPGQGAQGANVLT
TRBV14	TRBJ2-1	ASSRTRKGLAGVFSYNEQF
TRBV6-6	TRBJ1-2	ASSYRQGEAYGYT
TRBV25-1	TRBJ2-3	ASSPSGTSGGIADTQY
TRBV11-2	TRBJ1-1	ASSLTRDTEAF
TRBV11-2	TRBJ1-1	ASSLSYTEAF
TRBV18	TRBJ1-1	ASSLGETEAF
TRBV4-2	TRBJ1-2	ASSQGARTHYGYT
TRBV7-2	TRBJ1-6	ASSLDFRGGRGPLH
TRBV3-1/TRBV3-2	TRBJ2-5	ARPFRAGSQETQY
TRBV5-1	TRBJ1-2	ASSRMGTGGAESYGYT
TRBV30	TRBJ2-7	VMSGGPSYEQY
TRBV7-2	TRBJ2-1	ASSFTGVPYNEQF
TRBV5-1	TRBJ2-2	ASTRGLEAGELF
TRBV5-1	TRBJ2-1	ASSAPTSGFSDEQF
TRBV27	TRBJ1-1	ASSFNRGSSEAF
TRBV7-3	TRBJ1-1	ASSPGQGRSGTEAF
TRBV5-1	TRBJ1-5	ASSGLPGNQPQH
TRBV10-3	TRBJ2-1	AINADTNEQF
TRBV27	TRBJ1-1	ASKTDYTAAF
TRBV19	TRBJ1-6	ASSIDSAGNNSPLH
TRBV19	TRBJ1-1	ASSPGGQAEAF
TRBV10-2	TRBJ1-2	ASSEPGNYGYT
TRBV19	TRBJ1-1	ASSFSPNTEAF
TRBV3-1/TRBV3-2	TRBJ2-5	ASTETSSQETQY
TRBV3-1/TRBV3-2	TRBJ1-6	ASGTGGNSPLH
TRBV9	TRBJ1-2	ASSTPGIGGYT
TRBV6-4	TRBJ1-2	ASSDSAGTAYGYT
TRBV16	TRBJ1-2	ASTPQRGYGYT
TRBV10-3	TRBJ1-1	AISGTGDDTEAF
TRBV28	TRBJ1-2	ASSLRGGQGYT
TRBV7-9	TRBJ2-7	ASSLGDFNSYEQY
TRBV6-1	TRBJ1-2	ASSERQGIPYGYT
TRBV4-3	TRBJ2-2	ASSRTSGGTGELF
TRBV6-2/TRBV6-3	TRBJ2-7	ASSYPNFGQALSYEQY
TRBV11-3	TRBJ1-4	ASSSTGKKLF
TRBV6-2/TRBV6-3	TRBJ1-6	ASSYRQGGSPLH
TRBV7-2	TRBJ1-2	ASTPRREDYGYT
TRBV21-1	TRBJ2-3	ASSPPGLAGGPPTDTQY
TRBV5-1	TRBJ2-5	ASSLSVGTVQETQY
TRBV29-1	TRBJ2-7	SVRGIEYEQY
TRBV4-2	TRBJ2-7	ASSQEMALSYEQY
TRBV9	TRBJ2-1	ASSSTTGGHNEQF
TRBV28	TRBJ1-1	ASTLGGNTEAF
TRBV5-1	TRBJ2-1	ASSLGQTLEFYNEQF
TRBV4-1	TRBJ2-1	ASSQDASGGASYNEQF
TRBV11-3	TRBJ2-7	ASSLVGQGLHEQY
TRBV6-2/TRBV6-3	TRBJ1-5	ASSSRTGGDQPQH
TRBV30	TRBJ1-5	AWEGTGGNQPQH
TRBV7-6	TRBJ2-7	ASASAQGPYEQY
TRBV6-5	TRBJ2-5	ASSYSGGRGRETQY
TRBV5-6	TRBJ1-2	ASSLILGWTGVPNYGYT
TRBV11-3	TRBJ2-3	ASSLYSPTTDTQY
TRBV5-4	TRBJ2-1	ASSSPFSSGRENEQF